This T cell receptor (beta chain) was recorded in a study of brain T cells in children with intractable seizures. To note about this clone: Its antigen is not identified.

Study-level findings and limits: Patients' HCMV serostatus was unknown; virus specificity rests on CDR3 similarity alone.

This CDR3 region has 15 residues. V gave up 1 base and J gave up 1 base; unmatched junction bases: 3. CDR1 is LNHDA, CDR2 SQIVND, per germline (reference sequence). As for time point: blood from clinic visit 5 months post-surgery; TSC patient then seizure free. Produced via immunoSEQ multiplex PCR; TCRdb's table is partial and in-frame only. Of about 320,000 clones listed, roughly 92% are singletons. The sequences come from peripheral blood, collected less than 6 months after surgery. The clonotype comes from a boy under two years old with tuberous sclerosis and intractable seizures. V usage is TRBV19 and J usage is TRBJ1-1; 7 bases fit TRBD1. CDR3 sequence (DNA): TGTGCCAGTAGTATAGCACAGGGGTCGAACACTGAAGCTTTCTTT. It translates to CASSIAQGSNTEAFF.